The 2 T cell receptor beta chains reported below all come from one sample, sequenced in a study of T cell changes during pregnancy in multiple sclerosis. Using immunoSEQ multiplex PCR, the repertoire was profiled, and TCRdb retains in-frame clones only, with some absent. The sample carries 60,000 to 70,000 clones, about nine tenths recorded once. The sequencing here drew on peripheral blood, taken in the second trimester of pregnancy. These TCRs come from a female donor with multiple sclerosis, enrolled in a pregnancy study.

This clone was counted between two and nine times. The chain uses TRBV5-1 and TRBJ2-4; 10 bases match TRBD1. J was trimmed by 10 bases and V by 2 bases; bases with no gene match: 3. This CDR3 has 13 residues. Looked up from germline, CDR1 is SGHRS and CDR2 is YFSETQ. In DNA, the CDR3 is TGCGCCAGCAGCTTCGGACAGGGGGGTATTCAGTACTTC. Translating gives CASSFGQGGIQYF.

The chain links TRBV6-6 to TRBJ2-7; the match to TRBD2 covers 8 bases. The ends lost 6 bases at V and 7 bases at J; junction bases unmatched: 11. The CDR3 runs 14 residues. CDR1 MNHNY and CDR2 SVGAGI come from the germline V gene (reference sequence). The CDR3: CASSDTRGAREQYF. Here the CDR3 DNA reads TGTGCCAGCAGCGATACGCGGGGGGCGAGAGAGCAGTACTTC.